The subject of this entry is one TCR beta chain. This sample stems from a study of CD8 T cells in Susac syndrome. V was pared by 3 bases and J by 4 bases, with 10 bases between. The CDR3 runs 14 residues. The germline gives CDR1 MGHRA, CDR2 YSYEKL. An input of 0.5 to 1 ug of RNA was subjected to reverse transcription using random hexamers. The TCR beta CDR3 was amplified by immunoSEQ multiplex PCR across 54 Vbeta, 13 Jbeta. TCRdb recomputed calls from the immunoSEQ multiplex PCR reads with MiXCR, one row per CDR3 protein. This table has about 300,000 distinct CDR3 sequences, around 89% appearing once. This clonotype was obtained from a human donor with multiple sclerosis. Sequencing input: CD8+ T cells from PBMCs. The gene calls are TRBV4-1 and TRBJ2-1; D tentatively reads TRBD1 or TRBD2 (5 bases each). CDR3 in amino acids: CASSQGVSYNEQFF. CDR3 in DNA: TGCGCCAGCAGCCAGGGGGTTAGTTACAATGAGCAGTTCTTC.